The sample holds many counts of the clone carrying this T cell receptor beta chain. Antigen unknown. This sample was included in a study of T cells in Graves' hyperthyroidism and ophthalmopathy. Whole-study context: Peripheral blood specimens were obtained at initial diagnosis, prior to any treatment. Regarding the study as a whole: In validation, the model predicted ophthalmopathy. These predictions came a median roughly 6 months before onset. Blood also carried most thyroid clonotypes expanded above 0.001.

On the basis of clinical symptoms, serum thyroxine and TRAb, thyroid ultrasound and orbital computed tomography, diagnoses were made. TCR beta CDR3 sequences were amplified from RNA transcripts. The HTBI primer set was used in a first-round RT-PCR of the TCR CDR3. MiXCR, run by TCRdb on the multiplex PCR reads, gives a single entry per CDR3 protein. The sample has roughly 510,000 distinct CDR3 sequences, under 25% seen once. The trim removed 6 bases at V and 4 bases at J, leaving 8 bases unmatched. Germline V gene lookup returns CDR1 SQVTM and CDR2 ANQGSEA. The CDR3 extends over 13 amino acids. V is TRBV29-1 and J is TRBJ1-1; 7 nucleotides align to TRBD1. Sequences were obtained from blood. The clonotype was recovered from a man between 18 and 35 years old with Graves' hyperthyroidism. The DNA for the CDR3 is TGCAGCGTAAGACCGGGACAGCTCACTGAAGCTTTCTTT. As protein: CSVRPGQLTEAFF.